This is a list of T cell receptor beta chains from one sample in a study of blood T cell repertoires in COVID-19. Generated by immunoSEQ multiplex PCR, the TCRdb table keeps only in-frame clones and is missing some. The sample lists about 310,000 clones, around 84% seen once, with 1% to 1.5% in the top ten. The source material was peripheral blood. The receptors originated from a man between 65 and 85 years old with acute or convalescent COVID-19. The CDR3 runs from the conserved cysteine through the conserved F or W. Some rows have no size entry. The others give once, few or many, or a class for an expanded clone.

clone_size: NA
v_call: TRBV7-2
j_call: TRBJ1-5
cdr3_aa: CASSTTGNNYQPQHF

clone_size: NA
v_call: TRBV7-2
j_call: TRBJ2-1
cdr3_aa: CASSSAASSFEQFF

clone_size: NA
v_call: TRBV9
j_call: TRBJ1-4
cdr3_aa: CASSPQERGEKLFF

clone_size: NA
v_call: TRBV20-1
j_call: TRBJ2-1
cdr3_aa: CSAYGYNEQFF

clone_size: few
v_call: TRBV21-1
j_call: TRBJ1-1
cdr3_aa: CASSRDTLPEAFF

clone_size: once
v_call: TRBV11-2
j_call: TRBJ1-2
cdr3_aa: CASSLVGKEPDGYTF

clone_size: NA
v_call: TRBV27
j_call: TRBJ1-6
cdr3_aa: CASTLDWGTGKRSPLHF

clone_size: few
v_call: TRBV27
j_call: TRBJ2-3
cdr3_aa: CASSRRSSTDTQYF

clone_size: NA
v_call: TRBV5-4
j_call: TRBJ2-1
cdr3_aa: CATDGLAGGQVEQFF

clone_size: NA
v_call: TRBV18
j_call: TRBJ2-7
cdr3_aa: CASSPEWNQQEQYF

clone_size: NA
v_call: TRBV15
j_call: TRBJ2-7
cdr3_aa: CATSRDNRLSYEQYF

clone_size: few
v_call: TRBV12-2
j_call: TRBJ2-7
cdr3_aa: CASRSGTSGNYEQYF

clone_size: few
v_call: TRBV5-6
j_call: TRBJ2-2
cdr3_aa: CASSQGQAKYTGELFF

clone_size: NA
v_call: TRBV20-1
j_call: TRBJ1-3
cdr3_aa: CSASHRGTGNTIYF

clone_size: NA
v_call: TRBV5-1
j_call: TRBJ2-1
cdr3_aa: CASSLAGLYEQFF

clone_size: NA
v_call: TRBV30
j_call: TRBJ2-2
cdr3_aa: CAWSSNTGELFF

clone_size: NA
v_call: TRBV9
j_call: TRBJ2-3
cdr3_aa: CASSATRTSGSTDTQYF

clone_size: NA
v_call: TRBV4-3
j_call: TRBJ2-3
cdr3_aa: CASSQGPTGKGDTQYF

clone_size: once
v_call: TRBV28
j_call: TRBJ1-2
cdr3_aa: CASSRGDRGGYTF

clone_size: NA
v_call: TRBV7-2
j_call: TRBJ1-2
cdr3_aa: CASSLGGGLGYGYTF

clone_size: NA
v_call: TRBV5-5
j_call: TRBJ2-7
cdr3_aa: CASSLADEQYF

clone_size: NA
v_call: TRBV7-3
j_call: TRBJ2-5
cdr3_aa: CASSLGLGETQYF

clone_size: once
v_call: TRBV18
j_call: TRBJ1-1
cdr3_aa: CASSLRTGGRNTEAFF

clone_size: NA
v_call: TRBV28
j_call: TRBJ1-6
cdr3_aa: CASSLGAAYNSPLHF

clone_size: NA
v_call: TRBV28
j_call: TRBJ1-2
cdr3_aa: CASKGRAAGYGYTF

clone_size: NA
v_call: TRBV11-3
j_call: TRBJ1-5
cdr3_aa: CASSLVVRQAPPLGNQPQHF

clone_size: NA
v_call: TRBV6-6
j_call: TRBJ2-7
cdr3_aa: CASSRPGGSYEQYF

clone_size: few
v_call: TRBV28
j_call: TRBJ1-5
cdr3_aa: CASSFQGWGRNQPQHF

clone_size: NA
v_call: TRBV18
j_call: TRBJ2-5
cdr3_aa: CASSFGQKETQYF

clone_size: NA
v_call: TRBV5-1
j_call: TRBJ2-5
cdr3_aa: CASSPSSSGVQETQYF

clone_size: NA
v_call: TRBV28
j_call: TRBJ2-3
cdr3_aa: CALGTGVGTDTQYF

clone_size: NA
v_call: TRBV28
j_call: TRBJ1-1
cdr3_aa: CASSSPRQVNTEAFF

clone_size: NA
v_call: TRBV7-2
j_call: TRBJ1-3
cdr3_aa: CASSVQGDGNTIYF

clone_size: NA
v_call: TRBV2
j_call: TRBJ1-1
cdr3_aa: CASSPQVNTEAFF

clone_size: NA
v_call: TRBV28
j_call: TRBJ2-7
cdr3_aa: CASSQETGGLRRTFYEQYF

clone_size: NA
v_call: TRBV9
j_call: TRBJ1-1
cdr3_aa: CASSVGGDMNTEAFF

clone_size: NA
v_call: TRBV25-1
j_call: TRBJ1-2
cdr3_aa: CASSAQANYGYTF

clone_size: NA
v_call: TRBV9
j_call: TRBJ2-2
cdr3_aa: CASSVEPLRTGELFF

clone_size: NA
v_call: TRBV3-1/TRBV3-2
j_call: TRBJ2-2
cdr3_aa: CASSQQGLVNTGELFF

clone_size: NA
v_call: TRBV19
j_call: TRBJ1-2
cdr3_aa: CASSDPGERVYGYTF

clone_size: NA
v_call: TRBV9
j_call: TRBJ1-5
cdr3_aa: CASSTGWAQPQHF

clone_size: NA
v_call: TRBV9
j_call: TRBJ1-1
cdr3_aa: CASSPEQGRRLAFF

clone_size: NA
v_call: TRBV3-1/TRBV3-2
j_call: TRBJ1-4
cdr3_aa: CASSRRGVTWEKLFF

clone_size: NA
v_call: TRBV6-2/TRBV6-3
j_call: TRBJ2-1
cdr3_aa: CASSYGTSGRGDIDEQFF

clone_size: NA
v_call: TRBV5-1
j_call: TRBJ1-3
cdr3_aa: CASSEGVGNTIYF

clone_size: NA
v_call: TRBV2
j_call: TRBJ2-3
cdr3_aa: CASRGLAGVSDTQYF